The clone carrying this TCR beta chain appeared a few times. These data originate in a study of patients and donors after allogeneic stem cell transplantation. TCRdb analysed the RT-PCR reads with MiXCR anew, one entry per CDR3 protein. This sample carries roughly 960,000 distinct CDR3 sequences, 15% to 20% of them seen once, and the ten largest clones take around 5.5%. Germline loops: CDR1 LGHNA, CDR2 YNFKEQ. V lost 4 bases and J lost 3, with 15 bases in between. This CDR3 contains 16 residues. The gene calls are TRBV4-2 and TRBJ1-4, with unresolved D. The origin of this receptor is a human donor who was either an allogeneic HSCT recipient or a stem cell or donor lymphocyte infusion donor (not recorded which). It is not recorded whose cells these are; they may come from a transplant donor. The sequencing input was blood, either unsorted or a sorted T cell fraction (not recorded which). In nucleotides, the CDR3 is TGTGCCAGCAGCCGGGGAGACGGATCAGCTAATGAAAAACTGTTTTTT. Translated: CASSRGDGSANEKLFF.